The present T cell receptor beta chain was sequenced within a study of cytomegalovirus exposure and HLA in healthy donors. Whole-study results and caveats: In a later analysis, a missense DCLRE1C variant was linked to TCR beta V- and J-gene trimming. High specificity and sensitivity for cytomegalovirus status were reported for the classifier.

Those who donated were healthy bone marrow donors. Turning to this clone: Antigen unknown.

The germline V gene has CDR1 LGHNA and CDR2 YSLEER. The CDR3 sequence is 15 residues long. Trimming took off 0 bases at V and 7 bases at J, with 10 bases between the two ends. PCR employed 60 Vbeta and 13 Jbeta primers. Using immunoSEQ multiplex PCR, the repertoire was profiled, and TCRdb retains in-frame clones only, with some absent. The data hold about 210,000 clones, with 83% observed a single time. Sample: PBMCs. The chain uses TRBV4-3 and TRBJ1-6; D call uncertain. The receptor comes from a man aged 40-50 years in good health and CMV-seropositive. The DNA of the CDR3 is TGCGCCAGCAGCCAAGACAGCACTAGGAATTCACCCCTCCACTTT. Translated, it gives CASSQDSTRNSPLHF.